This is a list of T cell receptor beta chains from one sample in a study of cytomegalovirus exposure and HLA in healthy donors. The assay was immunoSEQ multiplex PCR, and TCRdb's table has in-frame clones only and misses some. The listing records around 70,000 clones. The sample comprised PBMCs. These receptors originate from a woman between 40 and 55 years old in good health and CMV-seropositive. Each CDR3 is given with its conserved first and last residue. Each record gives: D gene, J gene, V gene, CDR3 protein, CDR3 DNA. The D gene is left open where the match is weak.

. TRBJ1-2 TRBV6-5 CASSYSRGVTYGYTF TGTGCCAGCAGTTACTCCAGGGGTGTGACCTATGGCTACACCTTC
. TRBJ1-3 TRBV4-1 CASSQTTGLLRSGNTIYF TGCGCCAGCAGCCAAACGACAGGTTTACTTAGATCTGGAAACACCATATATTTT
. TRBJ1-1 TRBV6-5 CASSYGRGTEAFF TGTGCCAGCAGTTACGGCAGGGGCACTGAAGCTTTCTTT
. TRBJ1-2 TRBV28 CASSLTVNHHLNYGYTF TGTGCCAGCAGTTTGACAGTAAACCACCATTTAAACTATGGCTACACCTTC
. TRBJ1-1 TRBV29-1 CSVSLGGDTEAFF TGCAGCGTTTCGCTAGGGGGGGACACTGAAGCTTTCTTT
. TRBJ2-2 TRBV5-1 CASSLAQLNTGELFF TGCGCCAGCAGCTTGGCTCAACTTAACACCGGGGAGCTGTTTTTT
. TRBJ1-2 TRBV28 CASSLDGSSYGYTF TGTGCCAGCAGTTTAGATGGTAGTTCCTATGGCTACACCTTC
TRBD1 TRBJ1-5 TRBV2 CASSRTGDHQPQHF TGTGCCAGCAGCCGGACAGGGGACCATCAGCCCCAGCATTTT
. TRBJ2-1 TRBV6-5 CASRRGDEQFF TGTGCCAGCCGACGCGGGGATGAGCAGTTCTTC
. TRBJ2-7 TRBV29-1 CSVDGGGSYEQYF TGCAGCGTTGATGGAGGGGGCTCCTACGAGCAGTACTTC
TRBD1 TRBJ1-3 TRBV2 CASSDRGPYGISGNTIYF TGTGCCAGCAGTGATAGGGGGCCGTACGGGATCTCTGGAAACACCATATATTTT
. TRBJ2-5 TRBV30 CAWSHPTEVQETQYF TGTGCCTGGAGCCACCCGACAGAGGTCCAAGAGACCCAGTACTTC
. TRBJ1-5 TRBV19 CASSIDAGFGQPQHF TGTGCCAGTAGTATAGATGCAGGGTTTGGTCAGCCCCAGCATTTT